In its sample, the clone carrying this T cell receptor beta chain was seen a few times. TCRdb re-called the 5' RACE reads through MiXCR, storing one row per CDR3 protein. Among 25,000 to 30,000 distinct CDR3 sequences listed, approximately 6% were seen once. The sample belongs to a study of spatial heterogeneity in lung cancer. Background on the study: Consistent detection of more beta-chain than alpha-chain sequences was observed.

Time point indicated: blood at routine non-recurrence follow-up after resection. Unsorted whole RNA samples from tumor, nontumor lung or frozen PBMC were sequenced. The CDR3 extends over 15 amino acids. V shed 5 bases and J 4 bases; nucleotides not matched to a gene: 5. The chain combines TRBV12-3 or TRBV12-4 with TRBJ2-1; TRBD2 matches 10 bases. This material consisted of PBMCs, taken at follow-up. This receptor was obtained from a male donor with early-stage non-small cell lung cancer. CDR3 sequence reads: CASSPTSGNYNEQFF. The CDR3 coding sequence is TGTGCCAGCAGTCCCACTAGCGGGAATTACAATGAGCAGTTCTTC.